This T cell receptor (beta chain) was sequenced for a study of sequential checkpoint blockade in melanoma. On the study more broadly: Patients were randomized 1:1 to nivolumab-then-ipilimumab or ipilimumab-then-nivolumab first-line. Maintenance nivolumab came after either treatment sequence.

Libraries were prepared by immunoSEQ multiplex PCR; TCRdb keeps only in-frame clonotypes and omits some of them. The sample lists about 28,000 clones, over 80% occurring once. Stated treatment: randomized to nivolumab then ipilimumab (arm A) or the reverse (arm B). DNA-damaging chemotherapy had not been given to any patient beforehand. Live CD3+CD8+ CD19− CD56− cells were sorted from PBMCs. Germline CDR1 and CDR2: SGHDT and YYEEEE. V was clipped by 4 bases and J by 3 bases, with 20 bases between them. This CDR3 region has 16 residues. The chain carries TRBV5-6 and TRBJ2-7, with D tentatively TRBD1 (6 bases). The TCR comes from a human donor with melanoma. The sequencing used CD8+ T cells sorted from blood (inferred from file names), collected from a patient given nivolumab and ipilimumab in sequence. CDR3 nucleotide sequence: TGTGCCAGCAGCCCTAGCTTTGACAGGTCTAACTACGAGCAGTACTTC. It yields the protein CASSPSFDRSNYEQYF.